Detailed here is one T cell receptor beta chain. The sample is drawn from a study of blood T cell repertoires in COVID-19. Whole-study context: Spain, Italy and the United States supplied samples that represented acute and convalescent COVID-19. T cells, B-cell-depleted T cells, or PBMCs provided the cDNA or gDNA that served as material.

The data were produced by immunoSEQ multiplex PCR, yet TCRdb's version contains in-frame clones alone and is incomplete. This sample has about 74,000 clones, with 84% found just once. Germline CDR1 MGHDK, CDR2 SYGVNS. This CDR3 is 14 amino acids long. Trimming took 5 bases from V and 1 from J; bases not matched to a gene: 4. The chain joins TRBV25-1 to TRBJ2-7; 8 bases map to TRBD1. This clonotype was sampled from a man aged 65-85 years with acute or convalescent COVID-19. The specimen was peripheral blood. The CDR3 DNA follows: TGTGCCAGCAGTCGGGACAGGAAATCCTACGAGCAGTACTTC. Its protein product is CASSRDRKSYEQYF.